A selection of T cell receptor beta chains follows, all from one sample in a study of blood T cell repertoires in COVID-19. Assay: immunoSEQ multiplex PCR; the TCRdb copy retains only in-frame clones and omits some. This sample has some 270,000 clones; around 85% occur once, and the top ten carry around 9.8%. Sequences were obtained from PBMCs or T cells enriched from blood (not recorded which). The receptors here all came from a woman aged 45-65 years with acute COVID-19. CDR3s include the opening cysteine and the closing phenylalanine or tryptophan. Fields, in order: V gene, clone size, CDR3 length, D gene, J gene, CDR3 protein, CDR3 DNA. The D gene is left open where the match is weak. A clone size is listed for some rows: how often the clone was seen (once, few, many), or a class if it is expanded.

v_gene: TRBV30; abundance: NA; len: 16; d_gene: NA; j_gene: TRBJ1-5; CDR3aa: CAFSLIQGGSRQPQHF; CDR3nt: TGTGCCTTCTCACTAATACAAGGAGGGTCTAGACAGCCCCAGCATTTT
v_gene: TRBV7-9; abundance: NA; len: 16; d_gene: TRBD1; j_gene: TRBJ1-4; CDR3aa: CASSNLNRGRDEKLFF; CDR3nt: TGTGCCAGCAGCAACCTCAACAGGGGACGGGATGAAAAACTGTTTTTT
v_gene: TRBV19; abundance: few; len: 13; d_gene: TRBD1; j_gene: TRBJ1-2; CDR3aa: CASSIQGAGGYTF; CDR3nt: TGTGCCAGTAGTATACAGGGGGCAGGTGGCTACACCTTC
v_gene: TRBV27; abundance: NA; len: 14; d_gene: NA; j_gene: TRBJ2-5; CDR3aa: CASSRTDNQETQYF; CDR3nt: TGTGCCAGCAGCCGGACGGACAATCAAGAGACCCAGTACTTC
v_gene: TRBV4-3; abundance: few; len: 15; d_gene: NA; j_gene: TRBJ2-7; CDR3aa: CASSQDAGSSYEQYF; CDR3nt: TGCGCCAGCAGCCAAGACGCGGGGAGCTCCTACGAGCAGTACTTC
v_gene: TRBV7-9; abundance: NA; len: 14; d_gene: NA; j_gene: TRBJ2-2; CDR3aa: CASSLLRGTGELFF; CDR3nt: TGTGCCAGCAGTTTGCTAAGAGGGACCGGGGAGCTGTTTTTT
v_gene: TRBV27; abundance: NA; len: 15; d_gene: NA; j_gene: TRBJ1-4; CDR3aa: CASSMGRGGNEKLFF; CDR3nt: TGTGCCAGCAGCATGGGCAGGGGTGGTAATGAAAAACTGTTTTTT
v_gene: TRBV5-6; abundance: NA; len: 16; d_gene: TRBD1; j_gene: TRBJ1-5; CDR3aa: CASSTYRGRRSQPQHF; CDR3nt: TGTGCCAGCAGCACATACAGGGGCCGTCGGAGTCAGCCCCAGCATTTT
v_gene: TRBV7-9; abundance: NA; len: 15; d_gene: TRBD1; j_gene: TRBJ1-6; CDR3aa: CASSAWDRDSTPLHF; CDR3nt: TGTGCCAGCAGCGCATGGGACAGGGACAGTACGCCCCTCCACTTT
v_gene: TRBV5-8; abundance: NA; len: 13; d_gene: NA; j_gene: TRBJ2-3; CDR3aa: CASTPRGMDTQYF; CDR3nt: TGTGCCAGCACCCCCCGGGGAATGGATACGCAGTATTTT
v_gene: TRBV4-3; abundance: once; len: 14; d_gene: NA; j_gene: TRBJ1-1; CDR3aa: CASSLEQGNTEAFF; CDR3nt: TGCGCCAGCAGCCTAGAACAGGGGAACACTGAAGCTTTCTTT
v_gene: TRBV5-4; abundance: NA; len: 14; d_gene: NA; j_gene: TRBJ2-3; CDR3aa: CATKTVLEQDTQYF; CDR3nt: TGTGCCACCAAGACAGTGTTAGAACAGGATACGCAGTATTTT
v_gene: TRBV7-9; abundance: NA; len: 16; d_gene: TRBD1; j_gene: TRBJ1-4; CDR3aa: CASSLTETGGNEKLFF; CDR3nt: TGTGCCAGCAGCCTAACCGAGACAGGGGGGAATGAAAAACTGTTTTTT
v_gene: TRBV7-9; abundance: NA; len: 12; d_gene: TRBD1; j_gene: TRBJ1-1; CDR3aa: CASSNTGVEAFF; CDR3nt: TGTGCCAGCAGCAATACAGGGGTTGAAGCTTTCTTT
v_gene: TRBV7-9; abundance: NA; len: 14; d_gene: TRBD1; j_gene: TRBJ2-7; CDR3aa: CASSLGQGAHEQYF; CDR3nt: TGTGCCAGCAGCTTAGGGCAGGGGGCCCACGAGCAGTACTTC
v_gene: TRBV7-3; abundance: NA; len: 15; d_gene: NA; j_gene: TRBJ1-1; CDR3aa: CASSQSREMNTEAFF; CDR3nt: TGTGCCAGCAGCCAATCCAGGGAAATGAACACTGAAGCTTTCTTT
v_gene: TRBV6-5; abundance: NA; len: 16; d_gene: NA; j_gene: TRBJ1-3; CDR3aa: CASSYSRPSSGNTIYF; CDR3nt: TGTGCCAGCAGTTACTCGAGGCCTTCCTCTGGAAACACCATATATTTT
v_gene: TRBV5-1; abundance: NA; len: 13; d_gene: NA; j_gene: TRBJ1-2; CDR3aa: CASSPDTSYGYTF; CDR3nt: TGCGCCAGCAGCCCCGACACCTCCTATGGCTACACCTTC
v_gene: TRBV30; abundance: NA; len: 15; d_gene: NA; j_gene: TRBJ2-3; CDR3aa: CAWTDGVYSTDTQYF; CDR3nt: TGTGCCTGGACCGACGGGGTCTATAGCACAGATACGCAGTATTTT
v_gene: TRBV7-2; abundance: NA; len: 14; d_gene: NA; j_gene: TRBJ1-1; CDR3aa: CASSLGGGVTEAFF; CDR3nt: TGTGCCAGCAGCTTAGGGGGGGGTGTCACTGAAGCTTTCTTT
v_gene: TRBV7-9; abundance: NA; len: 14; d_gene: NA; j_gene: TRBJ2-1; CDR3aa: CASSPGLYPNEQFF; CDR3nt: TGTGCCAGCAGCCCTGGACTCTACCCCAATGAGCAGTTCTTC
v_gene: TRBV5-1; abundance: NA; len: 14; d_gene: NA; j_gene: TRBJ2-5; CDR3aa: CASSPTALQETQYF; CDR3nt: TGCGCCAGCAGCCCGACAGCACTCCAAGAGACCCAGTACTTC
v_gene: TRBV7-8; abundance: NA; len: 20; d_gene: TRBD1; j_gene: TRBJ1-3; CDR3aa: CASSPTRQGLQPGSGNTIYF; CDR3nt: TGTGCCAGCAGCCCCACCCGACAGGGGCTCCAGCCCGGCTCTGGAAACACCATATATTTT
v_gene: TRBV7-2; abundance: few; len: 12; d_gene: NA; j_gene: TRBJ2-2; CDR3aa: CASSLATGELFF; CDR3nt: TGTGCCAGCAGCCTGGCCACCGGGGAGCTGTTTTTT
v_gene: TRBV4-2; abundance: NA; len: 12; d_gene: TRBD1; j_gene: TRBJ2-1; CDR3aa: CASSQSGGEQFF; CDR3nt: TGTGCCAGCAGCCAATCAGGGGGTGAGCAGTTCTTC
v_gene: TRBV3-1/TRBV3-2; abundance: NA; len: 16; d_gene: NA; j_gene: TRBJ2-7; CDR3aa: CASSQGRGGSSYEQYF; CDR3nt: TGTGCCAGCAGCCAAGGGCGAGGAGGGAGCTCCTACGAGCAGTACTTC
v_gene: TRBV6-5; abundance: NA; len: 14; d_gene: NA; j_gene: TRBJ2-3; CDR3aa: CASGLGGGSDTQYF; CDR3nt: TGTGCCAGCGGGCTAGGGGGGGGCTCAGATACGCAGTATTTT
v_gene: TRBV27; abundance: once; len: 14; d_gene: NA; j_gene: TRBJ1-6; CDR3aa: CASTFSTANSPLHF; CDR3nt: TGTGCCAGCACCTTTTCGACAGCGAATTCACCCCTCCACTTT
v_gene: TRBV25-1; abundance: NA; len: 13; d_gene: NA; j_gene: TRBJ1-1; CDR3aa: CASSEPGWTEAFF; CDR3nt: TGTGCCAGCAGTGAGCCGGGGTGGACTGAAGCTTTCTTT
v_gene: TRBV5-1; abundance: NA; len: 15; d_gene: NA; j_gene: TRBJ2-1; CDR3aa: CASSPRPGLGNEQFF; CDR3nt: TGCGCCAGCAGCCCTCGGCCAGGGTTGGGCAATGAGCAGTTCTTC
v_gene: TRBV27; abundance: NA; len: 12; d_gene: NA; j_gene: TRBJ1-2; CDR3aa: CASSFRGGGYTF; CDR3nt: TGTGCCAGCAGTTTTCGGGGGGGTGGCTACACCTTC
v_gene: TRBV12-3/TRBV12-4; abundance: NA; len: 13; d_gene: NA; j_gene: TRBJ2-7; CDR3aa: CASSLTGTYEQYF; CDR3nt: TGTGCCAGCAGTTTAACAGGGACCTACGAGCAGTACTTC
v_gene: TRBV6-1; abundance: NA; len: 16; d_gene: NA; j_gene: TRBJ2-7; CDR3aa: CASSASQGMGSYEQYF; CDR3nt: TGTGCCAGCAGTGCATCCCAGGGGATGGGCTCCTACGAGCAGTACTTC
v_gene: TRBV9; abundance: NA; len: 15; d_gene: NA; j_gene: TRBJ2-1; CDR3aa: CASSVKFSGHNEQFF; CDR3nt: TGTGCCAGCAGCGTGAAATTTAGCGGACACAATGAGCAGTTCTTC
v_gene: TRBV30; abundance: NA; len: 13; d_gene: TRBD1; j_gene: TRBJ1-2; CDR3aa: CAWRTDRWDGYTF; CDR3nt: TGTGCCTGGAGGACGGACAGGTGGGATGGCTACACCTTC
v_gene: TRBV4-1; abundance: few; len: 14; d_gene: NA; j_gene: TRBJ2-1; CDR3aa: CASSQDRVGDEQFF; CDR3nt: TGCGCCAGCAGCCAAGATAGAGTAGGGGATGAGCAGTTCTTC
v_gene: TRBV7-9; abundance: NA; len: 16; d_gene: NA; j_gene: TRBJ1-4; CDR3aa: CASSLALDSANEKLFF; CDR3nt: TGTGCCAGCAGCTTAGCACTGGACTCTGCTAATGAAAAACTGTTTTTT
v_gene: TRBV28; abundance: NA; len: 15; d_gene: TRBD1; j_gene: TRBJ2-5; CDR3aa: CASSTGTGPQETQYF; CDR3nt: TGTGCCAGCTCGACCGGGACAGGGCCCCAAGAGACCCAGTACTTC
v_gene: TRBV6-5; abundance: NA; len: 14; d_gene: NA; j_gene: TRBJ2-7; CDR3aa: CASSYGPPNYEQYF; CDR3nt: TGTGCCAGCAGTTACGGGCCGCCTAATTACGAGCAGTACTTC
v_gene: TRBV27; abundance: NA; len: 16; d_gene: TRBD1; j_gene: TRBJ1-5; CDR3aa: CASSLIGQGAFQPQHF; CDR3nt: TGTGCCAGCAGTCTAATCGGACAGGGGGCCTTTCAGCCCCAGCATTTT
v_gene: TRBV7-9; abundance: once; len: 15; d_gene: NA; j_gene: TRBJ2-7; CDR3aa: CASSFRSGVSYEQYF; CDR3nt: TGTGCCAGCAGCTTCCGTTCGGGGGTCTCCTACGAGCAGTACTTC
v_gene: TRBV7-8; abundance: few; len: 13; d_gene: NA; j_gene: TRBJ2-7; CDR3aa: CASNDGGPYEQYF; CDR3nt: TGTGCCAGCAACGATGGAGGACCCTACGAGCAGTACTTC
v_gene: TRBV3-1/TRBV3-2; abundance: NA; len: 15; d_gene: NA; j_gene: TRBJ2-1; CDR3aa: CASSLERTFYNEQFF; CDR3nt: TGTGCCAGCAGCCTAGAAAGGACATTCTACAATGAGCAGTTCTTC
v_gene: TRBV25-1; abundance: NA; len: 15; d_gene: TRBD2; j_gene: TRBJ2-1; CDR3aa: CASGLAGRSYNEQFF; CDR3nt: TGTGCCAGCGGACTAGCGGGGAGATCGTACAATGAGCAGTTCTTC
v_gene: TRBV19; abundance: NA; len: 12; d_gene: TRBD1; j_gene: TRBJ1-4; CDR3aa: CASSRQGEKLFF; CDR3nt: TGTGCCAGTAGCCGACAGGGGGAAAAACTGTTTTTT
v_gene: TRBV30; abundance: NA; len: 13; d_gene: NA; j_gene: TRBJ2-7; CDR3aa: CAWSVRDLAEQYF; CDR3nt: TGTGCCTGGAGTGTCAGGGATCTGGCCGAGCAGTACTTC
v_gene: TRBV30; abundance: NA; len: 14; d_gene: TRBD2; j_gene: TRBJ2-5; CDR3aa: CAWSVGSGGKTQYF; CDR3nt: TGTGCCTGGAGTGTAGGAAGCGGGGGGAAGACCCAGTACTTC
v_gene: TRBV6-2/TRBV6-3; abundance: NA; len: 16; d_gene: TRBD2; j_gene: TRBJ2-3; CDR3aa: CASSYSGPGGSDTQYF; CDR3nt: TGTGCCAGCAGTTACTCGGGCCCGGGGGGGTCAGATACGCAGTATTTT
v_gene: TRBV5-6; abundance: NA; len: 16; d_gene: NA; j_gene: TRBJ1-4; CDR3aa: CASSPGRGGTNEKLFF; CDR3nt: TGTGCCAGCAGTCCAGGGAGGGGCGGAACTAATGAAAAACTGTTTTTT
v_gene: TRBV19; abundance: NA; len: 13; d_gene: NA; j_gene: TRBJ1-1; CDR3aa: CASSIRGGTEAFF; CDR3nt: TGTGCCAGTAGTATTAGAGGGGGCACTGAAGCTTTCTTT
v_gene: TRBV11-1; abundance: NA; len: 13; d_gene: TRBD2; j_gene: TRBJ2-5; CDR3aa: CASSRTSWETQYF; CDR3nt: TGTGCCAGCAGCCGGACTAGTTGGGAGACCCAGTACTTC
v_gene: TRBV6-1; abundance: once; len: 16; d_gene: TRBD1; j_gene: TRBJ2-2; CDR3aa: CASSVLGTGGTGELFF; CDR3nt: TGTGCCAGCAGTGTACTCGGGACAGGGGGCACCGGGGAGCTGTTTTTT
v_gene: TRBV3-1/TRBV3-2; abundance: NA; len: 12; d_gene: NA; j_gene: TRBJ1-2; CDR3aa: CASSQALRGYTF; CDR3nt: TGTGCCAGCAGCCAAGCTCTGCGGGGCTACACCTTC
v_gene: TRBV18; abundance: NA; len: 13; d_gene: NA; j_gene: TRBJ1-5; CDR3aa: CASRGVGDQPQHF; CDR3nt: TGTGCCAGCCGGGGGGTTGGGGATCAGCCCCAGCATTTT